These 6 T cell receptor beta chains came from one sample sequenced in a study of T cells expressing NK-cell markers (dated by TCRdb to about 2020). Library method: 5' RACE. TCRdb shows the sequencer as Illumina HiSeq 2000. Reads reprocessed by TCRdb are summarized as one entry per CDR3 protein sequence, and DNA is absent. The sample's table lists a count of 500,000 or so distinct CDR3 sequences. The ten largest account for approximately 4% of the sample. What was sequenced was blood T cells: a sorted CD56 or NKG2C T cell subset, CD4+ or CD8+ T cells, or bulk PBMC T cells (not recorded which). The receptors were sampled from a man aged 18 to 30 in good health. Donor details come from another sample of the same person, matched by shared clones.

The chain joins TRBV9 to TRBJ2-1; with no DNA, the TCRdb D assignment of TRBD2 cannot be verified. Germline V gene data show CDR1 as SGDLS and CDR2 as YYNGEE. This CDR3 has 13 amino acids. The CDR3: CASNPEGGNEQFF. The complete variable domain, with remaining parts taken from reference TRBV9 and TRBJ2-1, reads DSGVTQTPKHLITATGQRVTLRCSPRSGDLSVYWYQQSLDQGLQFLIQYYNGEERAKGNILERFSAQQFPDLHSELNLSSLELGDSALYFCASNPEGGNEQFFGPGTRLTVL.

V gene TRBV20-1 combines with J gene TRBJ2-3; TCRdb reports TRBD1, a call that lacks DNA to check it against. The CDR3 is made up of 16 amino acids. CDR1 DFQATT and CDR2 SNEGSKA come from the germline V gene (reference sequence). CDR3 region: CSARDPGQGRTDTQYF.

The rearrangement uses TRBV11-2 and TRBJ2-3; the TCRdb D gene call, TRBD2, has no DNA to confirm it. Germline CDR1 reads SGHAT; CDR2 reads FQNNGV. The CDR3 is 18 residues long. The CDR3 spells CASSLGTLAGGIGDTQYF.

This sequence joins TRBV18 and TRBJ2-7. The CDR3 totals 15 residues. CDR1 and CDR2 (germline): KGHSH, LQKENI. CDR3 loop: CASSPYLATYYEQYF.

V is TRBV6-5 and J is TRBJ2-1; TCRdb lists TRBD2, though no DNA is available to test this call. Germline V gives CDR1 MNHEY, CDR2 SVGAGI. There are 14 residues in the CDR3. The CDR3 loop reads CASSYAGAANEQFF.

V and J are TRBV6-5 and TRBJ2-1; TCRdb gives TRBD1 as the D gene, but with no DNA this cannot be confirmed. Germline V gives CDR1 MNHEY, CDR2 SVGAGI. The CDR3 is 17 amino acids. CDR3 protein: CASSYSRFRLRGNEQFF.